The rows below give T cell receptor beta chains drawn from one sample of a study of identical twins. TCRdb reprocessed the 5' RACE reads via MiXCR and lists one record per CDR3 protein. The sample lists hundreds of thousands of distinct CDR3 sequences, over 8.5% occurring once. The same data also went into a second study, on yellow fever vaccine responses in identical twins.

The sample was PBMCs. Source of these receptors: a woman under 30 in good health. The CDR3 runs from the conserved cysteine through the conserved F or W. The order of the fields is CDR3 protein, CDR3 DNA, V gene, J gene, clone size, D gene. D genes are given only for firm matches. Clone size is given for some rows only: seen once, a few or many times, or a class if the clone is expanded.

CASSSAGGPLLADYEQYF	TGTGCCAGCAGCTCAGCGGGAGGGCCTCTTCTAGCCGACTACGAGCAGTACTTC	TRBV11-1	TRBJ2-7	.	TRBD2
CASSLGEGSEQFF	TGTGCCAGCAGTTTGGGGGAGGGGAGTGAGCAGTTCTTC	TRBV27	TRBJ2-1	.	TRBD2
CASSDLIQKETQYF	TGCGCCAGCAGTGATCTTATTCAGAAAGAGACCCAGTACTTC	TRBV10-2	TRBJ2-5	few	.
CASTTNSYEQYF	TGTGCCAGCACCACTAACTCCTACGAGCAGTACTTC	TRBV6-2/TRBV6-3	TRBJ2-7	.	.
CASSQGSGEGTDTQYF	TGCGCCAGCAGCCAAGGATCGGGAGAGGGGACAGATACGCAGTATTTT	TRBV4-1	TRBJ2-3	few	.
CAWDQARNTGELFF	TGTGCCTGGGACCAGGCGAGGAACACCGGGGAGCTGTTTTTT	TRBV30	TRBJ2-2	.	.
CSASGSYQETQYF	TGCAGTGCTAGCGGTTCGTACCAAGAGACCCAGTACTTC	TRBV20-1	TRBJ2-5	.	.
CASSIGTRVDETQYF	TGTGCCAGTAGTATCGGGACTAGGGTAGATGAGACCCAGTACTTC	TRBV19	TRBJ2-5	few	TRBD2
CASSFPQGTNTGELFF	TGTGCCAGCAGTTTCCCCCAGGGTACGAACACCGGGGAGCTGTTTTTT	TRBV28	TRBJ2-2	few	.
CASSYAGTGSTEAFF	TGTGCCAGCAGTTACGCCGGGACAGGGAGTACTGAAGCTTTCTTT	TRBV28	TRBJ1-1	few	TRBD1
CSAAMEGAKFF	TGCAGTGCTGCCATGGAAGGGGCGAAGTTCTTC	TRBV20-1	TRBJ2-1	many	.
CASSPWASRDEAFF	TGTGCCAGCAGCCCTTGGGCCTCCCGAGATGAAGCTTTCTTT	TRBV6-1	TRBJ1-1	few	.
CASSIGQGGDTQYF	TGTGCCAGCAGTATCGGACAGGGAGGAGATACGCAGTATTTT	TRBV12-3/TRBV12-4	TRBJ2-3	.	TRBD1
CASSSGFAETQYF	TGTGCCAGCAGCTCAGGGTTTGCGGAGACCCAGTACTTC	TRBV7-9	TRBJ2-5	.	.
CASSQWDGYYEQYF	TGTGCCAGCAGCCAATGGGACGGATACTACGAGCAGTACTTC	TRBV7-2	TRBJ2-7	few	.
CASSSLQGSGRAYEQYF	TGTGCCAGCAGTTCCCTGCAGGGTAGCGGGAGGGCCTACGAGCAGTACTTC	TRBV6-5	TRBJ2-7	.	TRBD2
CASSSTTGYEQYF	TGTGCCAGCAGCTCAACGACCGGCTACGAGCAGTACTTC	TRBV7-9	TRBJ2-7	many	.
CASSLRDRGPNEQFF	TGCGCCAGCAGCCTCCGGGACAGGGGACCCAATGAGCAGTTCTTC	TRBV4-1	TRBJ2-1	.	TRBD1
CASSPPTASTDTQYF	TGCGCCAGCAGCCCCCCAACGGCTAGCACAGATACGCAGTATTTT	TRBV5-1	TRBJ2-3	.	.
CASSQTGLAGGNEQFF	TGTGCCAGCAGCCAAACGGGACTAGCGGGAGGTAATGAGCAGTTCTTC	TRBV4-2	TRBJ2-1	few	TRBD2
CASSRQGYGHEQYF	TGCGCCAGCAGCAGACAGGGCTACGGTCACGAGCAGTACTTC	TRBV5-1	TRBJ2-7	few	TRBD1
CASSPVGGGSTEAFF	TGTGCCAGCTCACCTGTCGGGGGGGGAAGTACTGAAGCTTTCTTT	TRBV18	TRBJ1-1	.	.
CASSLVLGMSTDTQYF	TGTGCCAGCAGCTTAGTTCTGGGTATGAGCACAGATACGCAGTATTTT	TRBV7-2	TRBJ2-3	.	.
CASSTEDNNSPLHF	TGTGCCAGCAGCACAGAGGATAATAATTCACCCCTCCACTTT	TRBV3-1	TRBJ1-6	.	.
CASSLQGTSYEQYF	TGTGCCAGCAGCTTACAGGGGACCTCCTACGAGCAGTACTTC	TRBV5-1	TRBJ2-7	many	TRBD1
CATSPGLSGTDTQYF	TGTGCCACCAGCCCAGGACTGTCTGGTACAGATACGCAGTATTTT	TRBV15	TRBJ2-3	.	.
CASSPAGGQGNEQFF	TGTGCCAGCAGCCCAGCGGGGGGGCAGGGAAATGAGCAGTTCTTC	TRBV7-9	TRBJ2-1	few	TRBD2
CASSEAGAGDDTQYF	TGTGCCAGCAGTGAAGCAGGGGCTGGGGACGATACGCAGTATTTT	TRBV6-1	TRBJ2-3	few	.
CASSPEGGRDEQFF	TGTGCCAGCAGCCCGGAGGGCGGGAGGGATGAGCAGTTCTTC	TRBV7-2	TRBJ2-1	.	TRBD2
CASSPRVSAGASYNEQFF	TGTGCCAGCAGCCCCCGGGTTTCGGCAGGGGCTTCCTACAATGAGCAGTTCTTC	TRBV4-2	TRBJ2-1	.	.
CASRESNHPRAEYEQYF	TGTGCCAGCAGGGAATCAAATCACCCAAGGGCCGAGTACGAGCAGTACTTC	TRBV27	TRBJ2-7	few	.
CASSSHERGYTF	TGTGCCAGCAGCTCCCATGAGAGGGGCTACACCTTC	TRBV12-3/TRBV12-4	TRBJ1-2	many	.
CASSSPDGGGTYEQYF	TGTGCCAGCAGCTCCCCAGACGGCGGGGGGACCTACGAGCAGTACTTC	TRBV7-9	TRBJ2-7	.	TRBD2
CSVERTGTYEQYF	TGCAGCGTTGAACGGACAGGAACCTACGAGCAGTACTTC	TRBV29-1	TRBJ2-7	few	TRBD1
CASSQVGTSGLNNEQFF	TGTGCCAGCAGCCAAGTCGGGACTAGCGGGTTGAACAATGAGCAGTTCTTC	TRBV4-2	TRBJ2-1	many	TRBD2
CASSQVRGTKLSEQYF	TGCGCCAGCAGCCAAGTTAGGGGGACTAAACTAAGCGAGCAGTACTTC	TRBV4-3	TRBJ2-7	many	.
CSGKRGTEAFF	TGCAGCGGGAAAAGGGGAACTGAAGCTTTCTTT	TRBV29-1	TRBJ1-1	few	.
CASSLSLADYNEQFF	TGTGCCAGCAGCTTAAGTCTAGCGGATTACAATGAGCAGTTCTTC	TRBV7-9	TRBJ2-1	few	TRBD2
CSARDWLGAFQFF	TGCAGTGCTAGAGATTGGTTAGGGGCATTTCAGTTCTTC	TRBV20-1	TRBJ2-1	many	.
CASSEYLRRETQYF	TGTGCCAGCAGTGAATATCTGAGGCGGGAGACCCAGTACTTC	TRBV25-1	TRBJ2-5	.	.
CSARAGTSGSSYNEQFF	TGCAGTGCTAGAGCCGGGACTAGCGGGAGCTCCTACAATGAGCAGTTCTTC	TRBV20-1	TRBJ2-1	few	TRBD2
CASSQGSADEQFF	TGTGCCAGCAGCCAAGGTTCGGCGGATGAGCAGTTCTTC	TRBV3-1	TRBJ2-1	many	.
CASSYNSPSNYEQYF	TGTGCCAGCAGCTACAATTCCCCTAGTAACTACGAGCAGTACTTC	TRBV5-5	TRBJ2-7	.	.
CASSQDREDPILAGAGETQYF	TGCGCCAGCAGCCAAGATCGTGAAGACCCCATTTTAGCGGGAGCGGGCGAGACCCAGTACTTC	TRBV4-1	TRBJ2-5	.	TRBD2
CASSQDFGSAKNIQYF	TGCGCCAGCAGCCAAGATTTTGGATCGGCCAAAAACATTCAGTACTTC	TRBV4-3	TRBJ2-4	.	.
CASTIGQGTGNEQFF	TGTGCCAGCACGATCGGACAGGGCACCGGCAATGAGCAGTTCTTC	TRBV6-1	TRBJ2-1	.	TRBD1